Sequencing of this T cell receptor (beta chain) was carried out in a study of CD8+CD57+ T cells in acquired aplastic anemia. In the study overall: When averaged, DNA from sorted CD4+ and CD8+ cells came to approximately 3.2 ug.

Trimming left V 1 base short and J 7 bases short, with 7 bases between. Germline V gene lookup returns CDR1 MGHDK and CDR2 SYGVNS. The CDR3 loop spans 12 amino acids. The table lists this clonotype with a few counts. Its cognate antigen is unknown. Overall study findings and caveats: Patients had approximately 30 CD8+ CDR3 sequences in common with controls (the shared set). Controls did not differ significantly from patients in CD8+ Simpson's diversity.

Previously, flow cytometry had revealed CD8+CD57+ cell expansion in the patients chosen for sequencing. The enrolled patients all had severe acquired aplastic anemia. CDR3 and TCR beta VDJ profiling relied on genomic DNA as the template. TCRdb redid the calling of the reads with MiXCR, one entry per CDR3 protein. The sample shows hundreds of thousands of distinct CDR3 sequences, roughly a third of them seen only once. The sample consisted of sorted CD4+, CD8+, or CD8+CD57+ T cells (not recorded which) from PBMCs. The chain joins TRBV25-1 to TRBJ1-2, with a weak D call TRBD1 (5 bases). This clonotype originated in a human donor with aplastic anemia. CDR3 DNA sequence: TGTGCCAGCAGTGAATCGGGACTTGGCTACACCTTC. Its translation is CASSESGLGYTF.